This is a list of T cell receptor beta chains from one sample in a study of control samples from healthy donors and cancer patients. This table comes from immunoSEQ multiplex PCR, and its TCRdb copy is limited to in-frame clones, with some not included. The sample records 90,000 to 100,000 clones, 88% being singletons. The sample comprised blood. These receptors were collected from a woman aged 70-85 years in good health. Each CDR3 is given with its conserved first and last residue. The D gene is left open where the match is weak. Clone size is stated in some rows and not others, as once, few, many or a class when expanded.

v_gene,len,j_gene,d_gene,abundance,CDR3nt,CDR3aa
TRBV27,15,TRBJ1-1,-,-,TGTGCCAGCAGAACCTCGGGGGTCCTTACACTGAAAGCTTTCTTT,CASRTSGVLTLKAFF
TRBV9,14,TRBJ1-3,-,-,TGTGCCAGCAGCGTGGGTCAGTCTGGAAACACCATATATTTT,CASSVGQSGNTIYF
TRBV9,15,TRBJ2-2,TRBD1,-,TGTGCCAGCAGCTCCACCCAGGGGGCAGGGGGGGAGCTGTTTTTT,CASSSTQGAGGELFF
TRBV29-1,13,TRBJ1-3,TRBD1,few,TGCAGCGTTGTCAGGGGGGTTGGAAACACCATATATTTT,CSVVRGVGNTIYF
TRBV5-4,16,TRBJ1-6,TRBD1,-,TGTGCCAGCAGCACCATGTTAGGGGGCGGAAGTTCACCCCTCCACTTT,CASSTMLGGGSSPLHF
TRBV6-5,13,TRBJ1-5,-,-,TGTGCCAGCAGTTTGTTGGGCAATCAGCCCCAGCATTTT,CASSLLGNQPQHF
TRBV20-1,18,TRBJ1-2,-,-,TGCAGTGCTAGTGGGGACCACGCATCCTCCAGATTACCATATGGCTACACCTTC,CSASGDHASSRLPYGYTF
TRBV11-2,11,TRBJ1-1,-,-,TGTGCCAGCAGCTTAGTAGTGGGGGCTTTCTTT,CASSLVVGAFF
TRBV11-2,17,TRBJ1-4,TRBD1,once,TGTGCCAGCAGCCAATGGGTCGGTACAGGGGGCAGTGAAAAGGTGTTTTTT,CASSQWVGTGGSEKVFF
TRBV7-3,15,TRBJ2-1,TRBD2,-,TGTGCCAGCAGCATCAGCGGGGGGGCCTACGATGAGCAGTTCTTC,CASSISGGAYDEQFF
TRBV13,13,TRBJ1-1,-,once,TGTGCCAGCAGCTTAGGCTTTAACACTGAAGCTTTCTTT,CASSLGFNTEAFF
TRBV4-1,16,TRBJ2-1,-,-,TGCGCCAGCAGCCAAGGGCCTAGCGCTACATACAATGAGCAGTTCTTC,CASSQGPSATYNEQFF
TRBV2,13,TRBJ1-5,TRBD1,-,TGTGCCAGCATTAAAGACAGGGATAAACCCCAGCATTTT,CASIKDRDKPQHF
TRBV5-1,15,TRBJ1-1,-,once,TGCGCCAGCAGCACCGGCCCAGGATCGGGCACTGAAGCTTTCTTT,CASSTGPGSGTEAFF
TRBV6-5,13,TRBJ1-5,-,-,TGTGCCAGCATGCGACAGAGCAATCAGCCCCAGCATTTT,CASMRQSNQPQHF
TRBV7-2,15,TRBJ2-5,-,few,TGTGCCAGCAGCTTAGGGGCAACGATCCAAGAGACCCAGTACTTC,CASSLGATIQETQYF
TRBV7-9,14,TRBJ1-2,TRBD1,once,TGTGCCAGCAGAGGGACAGGGGTAAACTATGGCTACACCTTC,CASRGTGVNYGYTF
TRBV7-9,15,TRBJ1-1,-,-,-,CASILGGAPNTEAFF
TRBV9,15,TRBJ1-1,TRBD1,-,TGTGCCAGCAGCTCTCTCGGGACAGGGGTCACTGAAGCTTTCTTT,CASSSLGTGVTEAFF
TRBV6-5,14,TRBJ1-1,-,-,TGTGCCAGCAGTTACTCGTACAGAAACACTGAAGCTTTCTTT,CASSYSYRNTEAFF
TRBV11-3,13,TRBJ1-2,-,once,TGTGCCAGCAGCTTAGATTGGAACTATGGCTACACCTTC,CASSLDWNYGYTF
TRBV12-3/TRBV12-4,12,TRBJ2-2,-,few,TGTGCCAGCAGTCGGTTGACCGGGGAGCTGTTTTTT,CASSRLTGELFF
TRBV6-6,14,TRBJ1-5,-,-,TGTGCCAGCAGTTCGCCAGGTATGGGTCAGCCCCAGCATTTT,CASSSPGMGQPQHF
TRBV19,14,TRBJ1-2,-,-,TGTGCCAGTAGTATTCGAAGGCCTTCGGGTGGCTACACCTTC,CASSIRRPSGGYTF
TRBV7-8,16,TRBJ2-6,TRBD2,-,TGTGCCAGCAGCTTAGGGACTAGGAGTGGGGCCAACGTCCTGACTTTC,CASSLGTRSGANVLTF
TRBV7-2,14,TRBJ2-7,TRBD1,-,TGTGCCAGCAGCTTAGCGGGACAGGCCTACGAGCAGTACTTC,CASSLAGQAYEQYF
TRBV3-1/TRBV3-2,15,TRBJ1-2,-,-,TGTGCCAGCAGCCAGAACATGGCACCAAACTATGGCTACACCTTC,CASSQNMAPNYGYTF
TRBV19,12,TRBJ2-2,-,-,TGTGCCAGTAGTATCAGGCCCAGGGAGCTGTTTTTT,CASSIRPRELFF
TRBV7-2,13,TRBJ2-7,-,-,TGTGCCAGCAGCTTAAACAGAGACTACGAGCAGTACTTC,CASSLNRDYEQYF
TRBV29-1,13,TRBJ1-1,-,-,TGCAGCGTTGATCCTCAGGGGAACACTGAAGCTTTCTTT,CSVDPQGNTEAFF
TRBV28,14,TRBJ1-2,TRBD1,-,TGTGCCAGCAGTCCGGGACAGGGGTTTCATGGCTACACCTTC,CASSPGQGFHGYTF
TRBV25-1,14,TRBJ1-1,-,-,TGTGCCAGCAGAGAACCCGGGGCGAACACTGAAGCTTTCTTT,CASREPGANTEAFF
TRBV5-1,12,TRBJ2-2,-,-,TGCGCCAGCAGCTCGGCCACCGGGGAGCTGTTTTTT,CASSSATGELFF
TRBV12-1,12,TRBJ1-2,-,-,TGTGCCAGCAGCCCTGGATCCGGGGCCTACACCTTC,CASSPGSGAYTF
TRBV3-1/TRBV3-2,15,TRBJ1-2,-,-,TGTGCCAGCAGCCCCGACCCCGGGAGTAGCTATGGCTACACCTTC,CASSPDPGSSYGYTF
TRBV6-4,20,TRBJ1-2,TRBD1,-,TGTGCCAGCAGTGACTCAATCGATGGAGGGACAGGGTGGAATAACTATGGCTACACCTTC,CASSDSIDGGTGWNNYGYTF
TRBV5-1,14,TRBJ1-1,-,-,TGCGCCAGCAGCTCGCTTTATCCGGACACTGAAGCTTTCTTT,CASSSLYPDTEAFF
TRBV7-9,12,TRBJ2-1,-,-,TGTGCCAGCAGCTTAGCAGCCGGTGAGCAGTTCTTC,CASSLAAGEQFF
TRBV6-5,12,TRBJ2-1,-,-,TGTGCCAGCACCCATGGGCTAGCGAAGCAGTTCTTC,CASTHGLAKQFF
TRBV19,14,TRBJ2-2,-,-,TGTGCCAGTAGAATACAGGGTCCGGCCGGGGAGCTGTTTTTT,CASRIQGPAGELFF
TRBV5-6,15,TRBJ1-1,TRBD1,-,TGTGCCAGCAGCTTGGGGACAGGGTCGAACACTGAAGCTTTCTTT,CASSLGTGSNTEAFF
TRBV5-8,17,TRBJ1-4,-,once,TGTGCCAGCCGCCGGGGGCAGGGGTCCCCTTTTGGTGAAAAACTGTTTTTT,CASRRGQGSPFGEKLFF
TRBV30,11,TRBJ2-7,-,-,TGTGCCTGGAGGGACGGCTACGAGCAGTACTTC,CAWRDGYEQYF
TRBV5-1,15,TRBJ2-2,-,-,TGCGCCAGCAGCTTGGCCCTAGCGCGAACCGGGGAGCTGTTTTTT,CASSLALARTGELFF
TRBV19,15,TRBJ2-5,-,-,TGTGCCAGTAGTCCTTCCAAGGGTGTCCAAGAGACCCAGTACTTC,CASSPSKGVQETQYF
TRBV3-1/TRBV3-2,12,TRBJ2-7,-,once,TGTGCCAGCAGCCAAGAGTTTTCCGAGCAGTACTTC,CASSQEFSEQYF
TRBV15,14,TRBJ1-1,-,-,TGTGCCACCAGCATCGAACGGGGGAACACTGAAGCTTTCTTT,CATSIERGNTEAFF
TRBV27,14,TRBJ1-5,-,-,TGTGCCAGCAGTTTGGTGGGGCCAAATCAGCCCCAGCATTTT,CASSLVGPNQPQHF
TRBV5-1,15,TRBJ1-1,TRBD1,-,TGCGCCAGCAGCCCAGGGGGGAGCTTGAACACTGAAGCTTTCTTT,CASSPGGSLNTEAFF
TRBV2,14,TRBJ1-4,-,few,TGTGCCAGCATCCAGAGGGGGAATAATGAAAAACTGTTTTTT,CASIQRGNNEKLFF
TRBV19,13,TRBJ2-5,-,-,TGTGCCAGTAGTGAAGCGGGCCAAGAGACCCAGTACTTC,CASSEAGQETQYF
TRBV7-6,15,TRBJ2-5,TRBD2,-,TGTGCCAGCAGCTTAGGGTTTAGCGGGTCGGAGACCCAGTACTTC,CASSLGFSGSETQYF
TRBV6-5,14,TRBJ1-6,-,-,TGTGCCAGCAGATCCCCGGGACAAAATTCACCCCTCCACTTT,CASRSPGQNSPLHF
TRBV11-2,14,TRBJ2-7,-,once,TGTGCCAGCTCCCTGGACAGTGCGGGGTACGAGCAGTACTTC,CASSLDSAGYEQYF
TRBV3-1/TRBV3-2,13,TRBJ2-2,-,-,TGTGCCAGCAGCCAATTTGGGACCGGGGAGCTGTTTTTT,CASSQFGTGELFF
TRBV5-6,16,TRBJ1-2,TRBD1,-,TGTGCCAGCAGCTTGTTTTTCCGGACAGGGAACTATGGCTACACCTTC,CASSLFFRTGNYGYTF
TRBV27,14,TRBJ2-5,TRBD2,-,TGTGCCAGCAGAAGACTAGCGGGGTCAGAGACCCAGTACTTC,CASRRLAGSETQYF